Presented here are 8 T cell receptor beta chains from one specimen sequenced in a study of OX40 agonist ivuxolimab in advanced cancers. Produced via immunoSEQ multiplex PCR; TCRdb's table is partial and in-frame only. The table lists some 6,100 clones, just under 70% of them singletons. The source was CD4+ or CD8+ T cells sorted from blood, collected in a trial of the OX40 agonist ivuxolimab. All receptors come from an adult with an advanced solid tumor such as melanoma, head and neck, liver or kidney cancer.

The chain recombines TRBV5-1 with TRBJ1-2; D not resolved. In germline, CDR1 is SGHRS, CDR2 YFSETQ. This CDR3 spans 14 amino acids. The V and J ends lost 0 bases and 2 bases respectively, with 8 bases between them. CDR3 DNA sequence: TGCGCCAGCAGCTTGGGTACCGGCAACTATGGCTACACCTTC. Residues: CASSLGTGNYGYTF.

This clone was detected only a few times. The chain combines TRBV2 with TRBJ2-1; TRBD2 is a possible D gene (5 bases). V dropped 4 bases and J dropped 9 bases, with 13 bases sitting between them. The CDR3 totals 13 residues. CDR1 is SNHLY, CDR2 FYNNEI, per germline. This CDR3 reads CASSGPDFPEQFF. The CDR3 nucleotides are TGTGCCAGCAGTGGTCCGGACTTCCCTGAGCAGTTCTTC.

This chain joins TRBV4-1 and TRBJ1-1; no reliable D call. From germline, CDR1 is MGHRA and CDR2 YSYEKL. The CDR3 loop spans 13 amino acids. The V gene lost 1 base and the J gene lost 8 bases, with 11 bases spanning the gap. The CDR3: CASSQVKGSEAFF. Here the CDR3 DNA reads TGCGCCAGCAGCCAAGTGAAGGGCTCCGAAGCTTTCTTT.

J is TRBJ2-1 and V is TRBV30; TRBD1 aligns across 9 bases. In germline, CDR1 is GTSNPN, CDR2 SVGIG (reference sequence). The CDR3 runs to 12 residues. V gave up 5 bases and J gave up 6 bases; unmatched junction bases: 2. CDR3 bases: TGTGCCTGGGAGACAGGGGGCAATGAGCAGTTCTTC. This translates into CAWETGGNEQFF.

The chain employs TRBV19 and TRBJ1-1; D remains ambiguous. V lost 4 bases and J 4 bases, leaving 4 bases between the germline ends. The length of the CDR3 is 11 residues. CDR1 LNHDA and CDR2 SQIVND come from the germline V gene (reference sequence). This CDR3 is CASSTTTEAFF. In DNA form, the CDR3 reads TGTGCCAGTAGTACCACCACTGAAGCTTTCTTT.

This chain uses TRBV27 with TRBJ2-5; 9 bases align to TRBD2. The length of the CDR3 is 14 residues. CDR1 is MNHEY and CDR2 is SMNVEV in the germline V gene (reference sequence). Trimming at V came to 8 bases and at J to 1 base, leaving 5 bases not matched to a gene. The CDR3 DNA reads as TGTGCCAGCGCTAGCGGGATGGGCCAAGAGACCCAGTACTTC. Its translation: CASASGMGQETQYF.

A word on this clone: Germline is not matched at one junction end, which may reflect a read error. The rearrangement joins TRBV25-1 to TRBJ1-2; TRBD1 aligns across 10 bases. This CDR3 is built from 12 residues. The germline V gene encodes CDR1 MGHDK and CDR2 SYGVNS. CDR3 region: CASVGQGNGYTF. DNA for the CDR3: TGTGCCAGCGTGGGACAGGGGAATGGTTACACCTTC.

The CDR3 DNA reads TGTGCCAGCAGCTTGGATACGGGAGGGACTGAGCAGTTCTTC. Translated: CASSLDTGGTEQFF. The gene calls are TRBV5-5 and TRBJ2-1; 8 bases are shared with TRBD2. The germline V gene has CDR1 SGHKS and CDR2 YYEKEE (reference sequence). This CDR3 has 14 residues. V dropped 0 bases and J dropped 9; count of bases not matched to a gene: 5. The complete variable domain, with remaining parts taken from reference TRBV5-5 and TRBJ2-1, reads DAGVTQSPTHLIKTRGQQVTLRCSPISGHKSVSWYQQVLGQGPQFIFQYYEKEERGRGNFPDRFSARQFPNYSSELNVNALLLGDSALYLCASSLDTGGTEQFFGPGTRLTVL.